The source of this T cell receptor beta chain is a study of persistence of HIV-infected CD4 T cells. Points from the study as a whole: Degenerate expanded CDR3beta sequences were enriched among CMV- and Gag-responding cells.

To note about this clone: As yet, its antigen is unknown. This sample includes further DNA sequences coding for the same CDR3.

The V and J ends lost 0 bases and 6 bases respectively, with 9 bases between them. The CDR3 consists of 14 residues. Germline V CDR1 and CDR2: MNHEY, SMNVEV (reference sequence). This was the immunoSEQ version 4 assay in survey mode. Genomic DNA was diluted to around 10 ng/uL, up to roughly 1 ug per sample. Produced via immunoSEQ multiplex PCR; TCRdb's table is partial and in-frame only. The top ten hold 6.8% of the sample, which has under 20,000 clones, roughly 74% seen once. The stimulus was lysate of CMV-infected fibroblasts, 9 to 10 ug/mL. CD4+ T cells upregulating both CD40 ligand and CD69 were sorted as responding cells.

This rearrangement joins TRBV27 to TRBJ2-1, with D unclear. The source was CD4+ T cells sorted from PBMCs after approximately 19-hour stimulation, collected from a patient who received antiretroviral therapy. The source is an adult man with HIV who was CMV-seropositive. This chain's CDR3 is CASSLSRVGNEQFF. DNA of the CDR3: TGTGCCAGCAGTTTATCTCGAGTAGGCAATGAGCAGTTCTTC.